This TCR beta chain stems from a study of blood T cell repertoires in COVID-19. Study overall: The samples span acute and convalescent COVID-19 from the United States, Italy and Spain. T cells, B-cell-depleted T cells, or PBMCs supplied cDNA or gDNA.

Per the authors' pipeline: For nucleated cells, counts were estimated from reference gene primer amplification. Sequenced by immunoSEQ multiplex PCR; TCRdb stores in-frame clones only, minus some. Clone size and V and J calls were adopted from that table, with D and trimming inferred from the DNA. Found here are 90,000 to 110,000 clones, over 75% of them singletons; the top ten hold 5.5% to 8.5%. The CDR3 has 13 residues. Trimming removed 0 bases from V and 4 bases from J, with 5 bases in between. Germline CDR1 SGHRS, CDR2 YFSETQ. Source material: peripheral blood. V gene TRBV5-1 combines with J gene TRBJ2-1, with D unclear. This TCR derives from a woman in her 50s with acute or convalescent COVID-19. The CDR3 reads CASSLDLYNEQFF. The CDR3, as DNA: TGCGCCAGCAGCTTGGATCTTTACAATGAGCAGTTCTTC.